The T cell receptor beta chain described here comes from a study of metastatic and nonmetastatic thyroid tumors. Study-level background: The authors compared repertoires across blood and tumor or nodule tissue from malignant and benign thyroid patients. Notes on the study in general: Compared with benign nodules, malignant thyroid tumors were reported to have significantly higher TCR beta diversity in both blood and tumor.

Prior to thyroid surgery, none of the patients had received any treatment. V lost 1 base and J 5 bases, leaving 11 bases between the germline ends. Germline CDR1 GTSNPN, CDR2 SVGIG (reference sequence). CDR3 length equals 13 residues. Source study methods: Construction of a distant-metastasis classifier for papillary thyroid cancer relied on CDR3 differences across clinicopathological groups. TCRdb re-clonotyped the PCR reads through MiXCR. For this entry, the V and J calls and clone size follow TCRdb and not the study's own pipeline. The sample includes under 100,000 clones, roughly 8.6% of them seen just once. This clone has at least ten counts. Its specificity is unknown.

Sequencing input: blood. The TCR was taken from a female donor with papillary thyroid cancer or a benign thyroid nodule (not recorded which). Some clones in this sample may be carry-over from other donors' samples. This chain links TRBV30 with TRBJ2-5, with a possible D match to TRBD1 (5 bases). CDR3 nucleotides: TGTGCCTGGAGTGAAAGGGGCTGGGAGACCCAGTACTTC. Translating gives CAWSERGWETQYF.